These T cell receptor beta chains were read from a single sample in a study of identical twins. TCRdb recomputed calls from the 5' RACE reads with MiXCR, one row per CDR3 protein. Among hundreds of thousands of distinct CDR3 sequences listed, more than 6.5% were seen once. The sample was also reused in another study, on yellow fever vaccine responses in identical twins.

Input material: PBMCs. These receptors were obtained from a woman in her late teens or twenties in good health. Each CDR3 is given with its conserved first and last residue. D genes are given only for firm matches. Some rows have no size entry. The others give once, few or many, or a class for an expanded clone.

DNA,CDR3,D,size,V,J
TGTGCCAGCAGCCTCCCCGGGAGAGTAAAAAACATTCAGTACTTC,CASSLPGRVKNIQYF,-,many,TRBV7-9,TRBJ2-4
TGTGCCAGCAGCCAAATGGGACTAGCGGGAGTTGAGACCCAGTACTTC,CASSQMGLAGVETQYF,TRBD2,few,TRBV7-8,TRBJ2-5
TGTGCCAGCAGCTCGTGGGCTACTAGCGGGGAAAACACCGGGGAGCTGTTTTTT,CASSSWATSGENTGELFF,TRBD2,many,TRBV11-1,TRBJ2-2
TGTGCCAGCAGCCCCCACTACTTC,CASSPHYF,-,-,TRBV7-9,TRBJ2-5
TGTGCCAGCAGCAACTATGACAGGTCCCAAGAGACCCAGTACTTC,CASSNYDRSQETQYF,-,-,TRBV7-6,TRBJ2-5
TGCAGTGCCCGACAGCTGCAGGAGACCCAGTACTTC,CSARQLQETQYF,-,-,TRBV20-1,TRBJ2-5
TGTGCCAGCAGGACACGGGACTCCTCTGAGTTT,CASRTRDSSEF,-,-,TRBV6-6,TRBJ1-1
TGTGCCAGCAGTGAGGTCTCCGCGATTGCTTTC,CASSEVSAIAF,-,few,TRBV2,TRBJ2-7
TGCGCCAGCAGCTTGGCTGGGAGGGAGACCCAGTACTTC,CASSLAGRETQYF,-,many,TRBV5-1,TRBJ2-5
TGTGCCAGCAGCTTTCAGGGAGGGATCGGGGAGCTGTTTTTT,CASSFQGGIGELFF,TRBD2,-,TRBV7-3,TRBJ2-2
TGCAGTGCTAGTGCTGACAGGGGGATCTACGAGCAGTACTTC,CSASADRGIYEQYF,TRBD1,-,TRBV20-1,TRBJ2-7
TGTGCCAGCAGCCAAGGAACACTAGCGGGGGTGAGAAATACGCAGTATTTT,CASSQGTLAGVRNTQYF,TRBD2,-,TRBV3-1,TRBJ2-3
TGTGCCAGCAGCCAATACAGGGGGCAGGGCACTGAAGCTTTCTTT,CASSQYRGQGTEAFF,TRBD1,-,TRBV6-1,TRBJ1-1
TGTGCCAGCAGCCCAGCAGGGCTCTATGGCTACACCTTC,CASSPAGLYGYTF,-,-,TRBV7-9,TRBJ1-2
TGTGCCAGCAGTGTTTGGGGACTAGCGGACTACAATGAGCAGTTCTTC,CASSVWGLADYNEQFF,TRBD2,many,TRBV2,TRBJ2-1
TGTGCCAGCAGCAACAGGGGTGACTATGGCTACACCTTC,CASSNRGDYGYTF,TRBD1,few,TRBV3-1,TRBJ1-2
TGTGCCAGCAGCCAAATTAGCGGGGGGGCATGGAATGAGCAGTTCTTC,CASSQISGGAWNEQFF,TRBD2,few,TRBV14,TRBJ2-1
TGCGCCAGCCGGAAGACTAGCGGGGCCCGCACAGATACGCAGTATTTT,CASRKTSGARTDTQYF,TRBD2,many,TRBV5-1,TRBJ2-3
TGTGCCAGCAGCGCGGATACAACTAGGACAGCTACGCAGTATTTT,CASSADTTRTATQYF,-,-,TRBV9,TRBJ2-3
TGTGCCAGCAGTTACTCGACGGGGTCGGGGAGGGCGCAGTATTTT,CASSYSTGSGRAQYF,TRBD2,few,TRBV6-2/TRBV6-3,TRBJ2-3
TGTGCCAGCAGCCACCCCCGGGACAGCGAAAAACTGTTTTTT,CASSHPRDSEKLFF,TRBD1,-,TRBV25-1,TRBJ1-4
TGTGCCAGCAGTTACTCCCCGCCTGAGTCTGAGACCCAGTACTTC,CASSYSPPESETQYF,-,many,TRBV6-5,TRBJ2-5